This is a list of T cell receptor beta chains from one sample in a study of T cells expressing NK-cell markers. TCRdb reprocessed the 5' RACE reads and keeps a single row for each CDR3 protein, giving no DNA. Its clone listing holds hundreds of thousands of distinct CDR3 sequences. Source material: blood T cells: a sorted CD56 or NKG2C T cell subset, CD4+ or CD8+ T cells, or bulk PBMC T cells (not recorded which). These receptors originate from a woman between 18 and 70 years old in good health. CDR3s include the opening cysteine and the closing phenylalanine or tryptophan.

V gene	J gene	CDR3 protein
TRBV5-1	TRBJ1-3	CASSPWTGINTIYF
TRBV12-3/TRBV12-4	TRBJ2-3	CASSFGRESTQYF
TRBV11-2	TRBJ2-7	CASSLIRGADDRERNEQYF
TRBV10-3	TRBJ2-1	CAIGGGPLRNEQFF
TRBV12-3/TRBV12-4	TRBJ1-4	CASSLIRPSTNEKLFF
TRBV6-1	TRBJ1-1	CASSTNDLGRAEAFF
TRBV12-3/TRBV12-4	TRBJ1-6	CASSPHRDLGASLHF
TRBV10-3	TRBJ1-1	CAITEEPVTEAFF
TRBV25-1	TRBJ2-1	CASSPYNEQFF
TRBV5-6	TRBJ2-7	CASSLRVRYYEQYF
TRBV5-1	TRBJ2-7	CASSLTSSEQYF
TRBV25-1	TRBJ1-1	CASSLTGRAFF
TRBV7-2	TRBJ2-2	CASSQTESNTGELFF
TRBV5-1	TRBJ1-1	CASSQQGPNTEAFF
TRBV12-3/TRBV12-4	TRBJ2-7	CASRGAGSAYEQYF
TRBV20-1	TRBJ2-4	CSAPGVWDIQYF
TRBV5-4	TRBJ2-2	CASSLGGRAITGELFF
TRBV9	TRBJ2-3	CASSPRTSGVADTQYF
TRBV7-9	TRBJ2-5	CASSSPPPGQQETQYF
TRBV7-2	TRBJ2-3	CASSLGGQGLTQYF
TRBV4-3	TRBJ2-2	CASSQLSVQAIAPGELFF
TRBV7-2	TRBJ2-1	CASSLVHEQFF
TRBV18	TRBJ2-7	CASSPEGYYEQYF
TRBV7-2	TRBJ1-5	CASSFRQGDQPQHF
TRBV10-3	TRBJ2-7	CAIKGSGTYEQYF
TRBV20-1	TRBJ2-2	CSASGPKNTGELFF
TRBV27	TRBJ1-1	CASSPPRRTNTEAFF
TRBV18	TRBJ2-7	CASSPPYTGAYEQYF
TRBV20-1	TRBJ1-1	CSASWGMNTEAFF
TRBV30	TRBJ1-2	CAWSVRRDSTRNYGYTF
TRBV12-3/TRBV12-4	TRBJ2-1	CASKSAYNEQFF
TRBV20-1	TRBJ2-3	CSAEGGVTDTQYF
TRBV7-8	TRBJ2-7	CASSPLAGLAISYEQYF